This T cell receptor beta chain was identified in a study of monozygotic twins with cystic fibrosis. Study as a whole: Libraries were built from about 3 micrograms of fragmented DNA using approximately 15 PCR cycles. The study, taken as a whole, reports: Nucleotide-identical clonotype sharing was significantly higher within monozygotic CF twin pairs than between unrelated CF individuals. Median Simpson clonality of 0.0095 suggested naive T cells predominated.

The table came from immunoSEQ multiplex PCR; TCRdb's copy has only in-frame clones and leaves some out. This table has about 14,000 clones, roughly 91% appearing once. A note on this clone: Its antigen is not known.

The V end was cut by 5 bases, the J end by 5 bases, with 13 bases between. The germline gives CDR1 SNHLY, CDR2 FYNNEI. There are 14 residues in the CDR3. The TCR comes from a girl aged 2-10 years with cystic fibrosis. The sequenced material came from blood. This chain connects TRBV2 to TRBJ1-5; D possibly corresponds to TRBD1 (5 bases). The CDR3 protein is CASSMDILYQPQHF. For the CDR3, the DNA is TGTGCCAGCAGTATGGACATTTTATATCAGCCCCAGCATTTT.